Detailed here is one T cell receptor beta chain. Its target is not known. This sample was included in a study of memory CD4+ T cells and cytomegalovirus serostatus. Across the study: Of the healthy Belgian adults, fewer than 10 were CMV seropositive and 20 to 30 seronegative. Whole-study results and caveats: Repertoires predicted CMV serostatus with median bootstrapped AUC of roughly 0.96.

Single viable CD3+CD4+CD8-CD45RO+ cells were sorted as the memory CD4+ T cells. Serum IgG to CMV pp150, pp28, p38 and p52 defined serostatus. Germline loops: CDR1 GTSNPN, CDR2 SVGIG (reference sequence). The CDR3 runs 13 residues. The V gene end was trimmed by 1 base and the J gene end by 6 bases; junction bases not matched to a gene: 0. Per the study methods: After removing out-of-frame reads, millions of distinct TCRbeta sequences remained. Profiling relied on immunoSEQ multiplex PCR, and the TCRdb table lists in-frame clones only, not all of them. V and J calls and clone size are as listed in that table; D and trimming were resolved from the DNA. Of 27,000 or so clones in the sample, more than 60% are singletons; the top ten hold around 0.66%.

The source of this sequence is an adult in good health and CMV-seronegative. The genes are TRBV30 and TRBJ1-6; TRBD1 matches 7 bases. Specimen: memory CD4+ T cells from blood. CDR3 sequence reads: CAWSGDSNSPLHF. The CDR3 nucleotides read TGTGCCTGGAGTGGGGACAGTAATTCACCCCTCCACTTT.